The rows below give T cell receptor beta chains drawn from one sample of a study of blood T cell repertoires in COVID-19. Some clones are missing from TCRdb's copy, which holds only in-frame ones; the method was immunoSEQ multiplex PCR. Of around 200,000 clones listed, approximately 91% are singletons. Sample: peripheral blood. These receptors were taken from a man aged 18 to 30 with active or convalescent COVID-19. Both conserved end residues are part of each CDR3. D genes are given only for firm matches. For some rows the clone size is stated as once, few or many, or as a class when expanded; others skip it.

abundance: once
v_gene: TRBV6-6
d_gene: TRBD1
j_gene: TRBJ1-5
CDR3aa: CASSYQGVIGNQPQHF
CDR3nt: TGTGCCAGCAGTTACCAGGGGGTAATCGGCAATCAGCCCCAGCATTTT

abundance: -
v_gene: TRBV4-1
d_gene: TRBD1
j_gene: TRBJ1-5
CDR3aa: CASSQERTGVGEPQHF
CDR3nt: TGCGCCAGCAGCCAAGAGAGGACAGGGGTTGGAGAGCCCCAGCATTTT

abundance: -
v_gene: TRBV15
d_gene: -
j_gene: TRBJ2-7
CDR3aa: CATSRDRGKLDEQYF
CDR3nt: TGTGCCACCAGCAGAGATCGGGGAAAGTTGGACGAGCAGTACTTC

abundance: -
v_gene: TRBV5-1
d_gene: -
j_gene: TRBJ1-2
CDR3aa: CASSFDRLTTYGYTF
CDR3nt: TGCGCCAGCAGCTTTGACAGGTTAACCACCTATGGCTACACCTTC

abundance: -
v_gene: TRBV27
d_gene: TRBD1
j_gene: TRBJ1-2
CDR3aa: CASSSTGGRDGYTF
CDR3nt: TGTGCCAGCAGTTCCACAGGGGGTAGGGATGGCTACACCTTC

abundance: -
v_gene: TRBV6-1
d_gene: TRBD2
j_gene: TRBJ2-5
CDR3aa: CASSESHLAGETQYF
CDR3nt: TGTGCCAGCAGTGAAAGTCACCTAGCGGGCGAGACCCAGTACTTC

abundance: -
v_gene: TRBV7-8
d_gene: -
j_gene: TRBJ1-1
CDR3aa: CASSSLSARMNTEAFF
CDR3nt: TGTGCCAGCAGTTCACTTAGTGCCAGGATGAACACTGAAGCTTTCTTT

abundance: -
v_gene: TRBV7-3
d_gene: -
j_gene: TRBJ1-2
CDR3aa: CASSLTGEEGYTF
CDR3nt: TGTGCCAGCAGCTTAACAGGGGAGGAAGGCTACACCTTC

abundance: medium-sized
v_gene: TRBV5-6
d_gene: TRBD1
j_gene: TRBJ2-1
CDR3aa: CASSWGTVNEQFF
CDR3nt: TGTGCCAGCAGCTGGGGGACAGTCAATGAGCAGTTCTTC

abundance: -
v_gene: TRBV7-8
d_gene: TRBD2
j_gene: TRBJ2-1
CDR3aa: CASSLRGLADNEQFF
CDR3nt: TGTGCCAGCAGCTTAAGGGGACTAGCGGACAATGAGCAGTTCTTC

abundance: -
v_gene: TRBV12-5
d_gene: -
j_gene: TRBJ1-1
CDR3aa: CASVKGGWDTEAFF
CDR3nt: TGTGCTAGTGTGAAAGGGGGTTGGGACACTGAAGCTTTCTTT

abundance: -
v_gene: TRBV2
d_gene: -
j_gene: TRBJ2-5
CDR3aa: CASNADSGETQYF
CDR3nt: TGTGCCAGCAACGCCGACAGTGGGGAGACCCAGTACTTC

abundance: -
v_gene: TRBV6-6
d_gene: TRBD2
j_gene: TRBJ2-1
CDR3aa: CASSYGTTAYNEQFF
CDR3nt: TGTGCCAGCAGTTACGGGACTACCGCCTACAATGAGCAGTTCTTC

abundance: -
v_gene: TRBV30
d_gene: TRBD1
j_gene: TRBJ1-6
CDR3aa: CASGTGGRRDSPLHF
CDR3nt: TGTGCCTCCGGGACAGGGGGCCGAAGGGATTCACCCCTCCACTTT

abundance: -
v_gene: TRBV5-4
d_gene: -
j_gene: TRBJ2-5
CDR3aa: CASSQQETQYF
CDR3nt: TGTGCCAGCAGCCAACAAGAGACCCAGTACTTC

abundance: -
v_gene: TRBV2
d_gene: TRBD2
j_gene: TRBJ2-1
CDR3aa: CASWSSGSGSSYNEQFF
CDR3nt: TGTGCCAGCTGGAGTAGCGGGAGCGGGAGCTCCTACAATGAGCAGTTCTTC

abundance: few
v_gene: TRBV2
d_gene: -
j_gene: TRBJ1-1
CDR3aa: CASSLTGNTEAFF
CDR3nt: TGTGCCAGCAGTTTAACAGGGAACACTGAAGCTTTCTTT

abundance: -
v_gene: TRBV5-4
d_gene: -
j_gene: TRBJ2-3
CDR3aa: CASSLSPDGDTQYF
CDR3nt: TGTGCCAGCAGCTTGTCCCCCGACGGGGATACGCAGTATTTT

abundance: -
v_gene: TRBV19
d_gene: -
j_gene: TRBJ1-1
CDR3aa: CASSGLRGTEAFF
CDR3nt: TGTGCCAGTAGTGGTCTCAGGGGCACTGAAGCTTTCTTT

abundance: -
v_gene: TRBV12-5
d_gene: TRBD1
j_gene: TRBJ1-2
CDR3aa: CASGLVQGNGYTF
CDR3nt: TGTGCTAGTGGTTTGGTACAGGGGAATGGCTACACCTTC

abundance: -
v_gene: TRBV2
d_gene: -
j_gene: TRBJ1-2
CDR3aa: CASRDTVTVEGYTF
CDR3nt: TGTGCCAGCAGGGACACCGTAACAGTAGAGGGCTACACCTTC

abundance: -
v_gene: TRBV30
d_gene: -
j_gene: TRBJ1-1
CDR3aa: CAWSESREDTEAFF
CDR3nt: TGTGCCTGGAGTGAAAGCAGGGAGGACACTGAAGCTTTCTTT

abundance: -
v_gene: TRBV19
d_gene: TRBD2
j_gene: TRBJ2-7
CDR3aa: CATRDEGLASYEQYF
CDR3nt: TGTGCCACGCGAGATGAGGGACTAGCTTCCTACGAGCAGTACTTC

abundance: -
v_gene: TRBV7-9
d_gene: -
j_gene: TRBJ2-3
CDR3aa: CASSLAGGSTDTQYF
CDR3nt: TGTGCCAGCAGCTTAGCGGGCGGGAGCACAGATACGCAGTATTTT

abundance: -
v_gene: TRBV10-2
d_gene: TRBD1
j_gene: TRBJ1-2
CDR3aa: CASRGDRGNYGYTF
CDR3nt: TGCGCCAGCAGGGGGGACAGGGGTAACTATGGCTACACCTTC

abundance: -
v_gene: TRBV18
d_gene: TRBD2
j_gene: TRBJ2-7
CDR3aa: CASSPLGGGSYEQYF
CDR3nt: TGTGCCAGCTCACCATTGGGGGGGGGCTCCTACGAGCAGTACTTC

abundance: -
v_gene: TRBV19
d_gene: -
j_gene: TRBJ1-5
CDR3aa: CASSIVRSSAGGGQPQHF
CDR3nt: TGTGCCAGTAGTATAGTTAGGTCTTCTGCGGGGGGAGGTCAGCCCCAGCATTTT

abundance: -
v_gene: TRBV7-2
d_gene: -
j_gene: TRBJ1-2
CDR3aa: CASSFPWAGHERGYTF
CDR3nt: TGTGCCAGCAGCTTTCCGTGGGCAGGGCACGAAAGGGGCTACACCTTC

abundance: -
v_gene: TRBV3-1/TRBV3-2
d_gene: -
j_gene: TRBJ1-2
CDR3aa: CASSQDYLRGSNYGYTF
CDR3nt: TGTGCCAGCAGCCAAGACTACCTTAGAGGGAGTAACTATGGCTACACCTTC

abundance: once
v_gene: TRBV5-1
d_gene: TRBD1
j_gene: TRBJ2-5
CDR3aa: CASSLEPGTGWGETQYF
CDR3nt: TGCGCCAGCAGCTTAGAACCCGGGACAGGGTGGGGAGAGACCCAGTACTTC

abundance: once
v_gene: TRBV25-1
d_gene: TRBD1
j_gene: TRBJ1-2
CDR3aa: CASSSIPTGVGGYTF
CDR3nt: TGTGCCAGCAGTTCAATCCCGACAGGGGTGGGTGGCTACACCTTC

abundance: -
v_gene: TRBV6-5
d_gene: TRBD1
j_gene: TRBJ2-6
CDR3aa: CASSYDRGYGANVLTF
CDR3nt: TGTGCCAGCAGTTACGACAGGGGGTATGGGGCCAACGTCCTGACTTTC

abundance: -
v_gene: TRBV6-2/TRBV6-3
d_gene: TRBD2
j_gene: TRBJ2-3
CDR3aa: CASSYVTSGETDTQYF
CDR3nt: TGTGCCAGCAGTTACGTGACTAGCGGAGAAACAGATACGCAGTATTTT

abundance: -
v_gene: TRBV27
d_gene: TRBD1
j_gene: TRBJ2-7
CDR3aa: CASRKKGDRRGQYEQYF
CDR3nt: TGTGCCAGCAGAAAAAAGGGCGACCGCAGGGGGCAATACGAGCAGTACTTC

abundance: few
v_gene: TRBV15
d_gene: -
j_gene: TRBJ1-6
CDR3aa: CATSRDFQANNSPLHF
CDR3nt: TGTGCCACCAGCAGAGATTTTCAGGCGAATAATTCACCCCTCCACTTT

abundance: -
v_gene: TRBV3-1/TRBV3-2
d_gene: -
j_gene: TRBJ2-2
CDR3aa: CASSQGGLGDTGELFF
CDR3nt: TGTGCCAGCAGCCAAGGGGGACTCGGGGACACCGGGGAGCTGTTTTTT

abundance: -
v_gene: TRBV11-2
d_gene: -
j_gene: TRBJ1-1
CDR3aa: CASSPRRPGVMNTEAFF
CDR3nt: TGTGCCAGCAGCCCTCGAAGACCGGGGGTGATGAACACTGAAGCTTTCTTT

abundance: once
v_gene: TRBV18
d_gene: TRBD1
j_gene: TRBJ2-7
CDR3aa: CASSDGTGGINEQYF
CDR3nt: TGTGCCAGCTCGGACGGGACAGGGGGTATTAACGAGCAGTACTTC

abundance: -
v_gene: TRBV19
d_gene: TRBD2
j_gene: TRBJ2-5
CDR3aa: CASSFGTSVGETQYF
CDR3nt: TGTGCCAGTAGTTTCGGGACTAGCGTCGGGGAGACCCAGTACTTC

abundance: -
v_gene: TRBV3-1/TRBV3-2
d_gene: -
j_gene: TRBJ2-5
CDR3aa: CASSTRGLETQYF
CDR3nt: TGTGCCAGCAGCACCAGGGGATTGGAGACCCAGTACTTC

abundance: -
v_gene: TRBV12-5
d_gene: TRBD2
j_gene: TRBJ2-1
CDR3aa: CASAPPGGSSYNEQFF
CDR3nt: TGTGCTAGTGCCCCTCCCGGGGGGAGCTCCTACAATGAGCAGTTCTTC

abundance: -
v_gene: TRBV5-6
d_gene: TRBD2
j_gene: TRBJ2-1
CDR3aa: CASSVPGTSGSFLGEQFF
CDR3nt: TGTGCCAGCAGCGTCCCCGGGACTAGCGGGAGCTTTTTGGGTGAGCAGTTCTTC

abundance: -
v_gene: TRBV7-2
d_gene: TRBD1
j_gene: TRBJ1-2
CDR3aa: CASSSRDRGDYGYTF
CDR3nt: TGTGCCAGCAGCTCCCGGGACAGGGGAGACTATGGCTACACCTTC

abundance: -
v_gene: TRBV10-3
d_gene: TRBD2
j_gene: TRBJ2-1
CDR3aa: CAISESLTGGLDNEQFF
CDR3nt: TGTGCCATCAGTGAGTCTTTGACGGGAGGACTCGACAATGAGCAGTTCTTC

abundance: -
v_gene: TRBV21-1
d_gene: -
j_gene: TRBJ2-7
CDR3aa: CASSPRGTEIPRSSYEQYF
CDR3nt: TGTGCCAGCAGCCCAAGAGGGACAGAGATACCCAGGAGCTCCTACGAGCAGTACTTC

abundance: -
v_gene: TRBV19
d_gene: TRBD2
j_gene: TRBJ2-1
CDR3aa: CASSISRGGSYNEQFF
CDR3nt: TGTGCCAGTAGTATTAGTCGCGGGGGGAGCTACAATGAGCAGTTCTTC

abundance: -
v_gene: TRBV7-9
d_gene: -
j_gene: TRBJ1-3
CDR3aa: CASSASSGNTIYF
CDR3nt: TGTGCCAGCAGCGCGTCCTCTGGAAACACCATATATTTT